This T cell receptor (beta chain) appears in the sequencing data of a study of cytomegalovirus exposure and HLA in healthy donors. Points from the study as a whole: There were 150 to 200 TCR beta chains listed as cytomegalovirus-associated.

Germline V gene lookup returns CDR1 MNHNY and CDR2 SVGAGI (reference sequence). This CDR3 spans 16 amino acids. V shed 6 bases, J shed 5 bases, and the junction held 15 bases outside the gene matches. PCR involved 60 Vbeta and 13 Jbeta primers. The method was immunoSEQ multiplex PCR; TCRdb's version includes in-frame clones alone and lacks a portion of them. The repertoire consists of 150,000 to 200,000 clones, with approximately 81% occurring once and the leading ten covering about 2%. Points on this clone: Its matching antigen is unknown.

Sequenced material: PBMCs. The J gene is TRBJ2-5, the V gene TRBV6-6; 7 nucleotides agree with TRBD2. This receptor was identified in a young woman in good health and CMV-seropositive. The CDR3 DNA is TGTGCCAGCAGAATTTCTCATAGCGGGCCCGGTGAGACCCAGTACTTC. It encodes CASRISHSGPGETQYF.